This T cell receptor (beta chain) is drawn from a study of cytomegalovirus exposure and HLA in healthy donors. A multiplex PCR was run with 60 Vbeta primers and 13 Jbeta primers. Repertoires were generated with immunoSEQ multiplex PCR, while TCRdb's copy carries only in-frame clones and drops some. Of 120,000 to 150,000 clones in the sample, roughly 65% were seen once. V trimming: 6 bases; J trimming: 2 bases; junction bases outside the gene matches: 9. The CDR3 has 16 amino acids. Germline V CDR1 and CDR2: MDHEN, SYDVKM. The J gene is TRBJ2-7, the V gene TRBV28, with 11 nucleotides matching TRBD2. The material sequenced was PBMCs. The TCR was taken from a man aged 60 to 75 in good health and CMV-seronegative. CDR3 residues: CASSPPGLADPYEQYF. CDR3 DNA sequence: TGTGCCAGCAGCCCACCGGGACTAGCGGATCCCTACGAGCAGTACTTC.